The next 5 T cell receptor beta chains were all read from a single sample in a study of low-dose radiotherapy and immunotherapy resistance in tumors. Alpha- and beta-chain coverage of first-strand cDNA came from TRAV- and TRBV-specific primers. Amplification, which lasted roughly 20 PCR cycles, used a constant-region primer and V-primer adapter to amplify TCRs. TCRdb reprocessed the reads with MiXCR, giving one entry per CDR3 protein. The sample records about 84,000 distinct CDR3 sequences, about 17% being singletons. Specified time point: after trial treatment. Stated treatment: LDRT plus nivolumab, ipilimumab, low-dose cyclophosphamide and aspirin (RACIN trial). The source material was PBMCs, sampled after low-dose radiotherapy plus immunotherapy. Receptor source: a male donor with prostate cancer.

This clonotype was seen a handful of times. The CDR3: CSARDFAGVLGEQFF. CDR3 DNA sequence: TGCAGTGCTAGAGATTTCGCGGGAGTTCTGGGGGAGCAGTTCTTC. This sequence joins TRBV20-1 and TRBJ2-1; 7 bases are a match to TRBD2. CDR1 is DFQATT and CDR2 is SNEGSKA in the germline V gene (reference sequence). The CDR3 consists of 15 residues. The junction had 12 bases not matched to a gene; V was cut back by 0 bases and J by 10 bases.

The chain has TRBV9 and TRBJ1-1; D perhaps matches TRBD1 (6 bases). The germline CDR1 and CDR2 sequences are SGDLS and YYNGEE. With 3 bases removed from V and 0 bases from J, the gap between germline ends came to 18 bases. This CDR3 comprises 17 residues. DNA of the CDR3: TGTGCCAGCAGCGGTCATCAAGGCAGGGGCATGAACACTGAAGCTTTCTTT. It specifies CASSGHQGRGMNTEAFF.

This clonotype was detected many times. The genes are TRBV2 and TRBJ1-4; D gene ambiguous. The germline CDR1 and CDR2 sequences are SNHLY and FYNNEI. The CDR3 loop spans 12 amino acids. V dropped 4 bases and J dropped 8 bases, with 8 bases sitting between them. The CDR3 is CASSVTWEKLFF. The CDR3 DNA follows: TGTGCCAGCAGTGTTACATGGGAAAAACTGTTTTTT.

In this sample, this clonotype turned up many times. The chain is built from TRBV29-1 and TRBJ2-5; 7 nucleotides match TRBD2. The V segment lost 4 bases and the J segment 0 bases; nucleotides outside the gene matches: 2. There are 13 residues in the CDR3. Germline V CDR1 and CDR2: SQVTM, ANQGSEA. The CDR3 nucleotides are TGCAGCGTTGGGGAGGGATACCAAGAGACCCAGTACTTC. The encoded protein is CSVGEGYQETQYF.

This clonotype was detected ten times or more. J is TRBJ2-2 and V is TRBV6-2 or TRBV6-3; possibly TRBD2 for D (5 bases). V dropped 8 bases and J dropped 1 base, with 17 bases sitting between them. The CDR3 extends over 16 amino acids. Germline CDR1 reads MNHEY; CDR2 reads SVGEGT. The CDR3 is CASVTFLGVNTGELFF. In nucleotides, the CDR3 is TGTGCCAGCGTGACCTTCCTCGGGGTGAACACCGGGGAGCTGTTTTTT.